This T cell receptor beta chain was captured by sequencing in a study of T cells in Graves' hyperthyroidism and ophthalmopathy. This clonotype showed up many times. The antigen remains undetermined. What was amplified from RNA transcripts were TCR beta CDR3 regions. A set of HTBI primers served as the primers for a first-round RT-PCR of the TCR CDR3. TCRdb reprocessed the multiplex PCR reads with MiXCR, giving one entry per CDR3 protein. The table lists roughly 240,000 distinct CDR3 sequences, about a sixth of them singletons, with around 30% in the top ten. Findings of the study overall: A model using 13 V-J features told ophthalmopathy apart from stable hyperthyroidism. Most clonotypes that expanded in the thyroid above 0.001 also showed up in blood.

Trimming shortened V by 9 bases and J by 2 bases, and 20 bases separated the two germline ends. Germline-derived CDR1 and CDR2 are MNHNS and SASEGT. The CDR3 extends over 15 amino acids. The origin of this receptor is a woman aged 18-30 years with Graves' ophthalmopathy. The sequenced material came from blood. The chain joins TRBV6-1 to TRBJ2-7, with D maybe TRBD2 (6 bases). Here the CDR3 DNA reads TGTGCCAGTAACTCTTTGGAGGGGACCCCCTACGAGCAGTACTTC. Amino acids: CASNSLEGTPYEQYF.